This is a list of T cell receptor beta chains from one sample in a study of tumor-infiltrating lymphocytes in primary liver carcinoma. Using its own MiXCR run on the multiplex PCR reads, TCRdb lists one record per CDR3 protein. Among tens of thousands of distinct CDR3 sequences listed, 69% were seen once. Sequenced sample: tumor-adjacent normal liver tissue. Receptors were obtained from a man aged 35 to 55 with primary liver carcinoma and hepatitis B virus infection. CDR3s include the opening cysteine and the closing phenylalanine or tryptophan. D genes are given only for firm matches. Size is stated for part of the rows, as once, few or many counts, or as a class when the clone is expanded.

>15|TRBJ1-1|medium-sized|TRBV11-1|NA
TGTGCCAGCAGCGCCGGACTCAGTATGATCACTGAAGCTTTCTTT
CASSAGLSMITEAFF
>14|TRBJ2-7|once|TRBV24-1|TRBD2
TGTGCCACCAGTCTAAATAGCGGGGTCTCCGAGCAGTACTTC
CATSLNSGVSEQYF
>16|TRBJ2-5|NA|TRBV11-2|TRBD2
TGTGCCAGCAGCCAAACTCCTGGCGGGGGAAAAGAGACCCAGTTTTTC
CASSQTPGGGKETQFF
>19|TRBJ2-6|NA|TRBV6-2/TRBV6-3|TRBD2
TGTGCCAGCACCCCCGGGGAGGGTATAGGCGTCTCTGGGGCCAACGTCCTGGCTTTC
CASTPGEGIGVSGANVLAF
>15|TRBJ1-1|NA|TRBV12-3/TRBV12-4|NA
TGTGCCAGCAGTTCTCGCGTGGGGGCTATCACTGAAGCTTTCTTT
CASSSRVGAITEAFF
>18|TRBJ2-1|NA|TRBV4-2|TRBD2
TGTGCCAGCAGCCAAGCGACTAGCGGGCTCAGCTCCTACAACGAGGAGTTCTTC
CASSQATSGLSSYNEEFF
>13|TRBJ2-3|once|TRBV14|NA
TGTGCCAGCAGCAGAGGATATGCAGATACGCAGTATTTT
CASSRGYADTQYF
>14|TRBJ2-7|NA|TRBV6-5|TRBD2
TGTACCAGCAGTTCCGGCGGGACTAGCCACGAGCAATACTTC
CTSSSGGTSHEQYF
>17|TRBJ2-1|NA|TRBV4-3|NA
TGCACCAGCAGCCAAGATCTAGGCAGCAGCTCCTACAATGAACAGTCCTTC
CTSSQDLGSSSYNEQSF
>15|TRBJ2-3|NA|TRBV11-2|NA
TGTGCCAGCAGCTCCTACGGGGGTAGTACTGATACGCAGTATTTT
CASSSYGGSTDTQYF
>11|TRBJ1-1|few|TRBV2|NA
TGTGCCAGCAGCCCGACAGGTGAAGCTTTCTTT
CASSPTGEAFF
>11|TRBJ1-4|NA|TRBV28|NA
TGTGCCAGCAGTTTTTCTGAAAAACTGTTTTTT
CASSFSEKLFF
>14|TRBJ2-4|NA|TRBV29-1|NA
TGCAGCCTTGAGGGGCAGGGCGTCGGGGGCTTTCAGTACTTC
CSLEGQGVGGFQYF
>14|TRBJ2-7|NA|TRBV6-1|TRBD1
TGTACCAGCAGTGCGGACAGGGTTTGGTGCGAGCAGTACTTC
CTSSADRVWCEQYF
>15|TRBJ2-7|NA|TRBV7-9|TRBD1
TGTCCCAGCAGCCCTCCGGGACAGGGATTCGGTAAGTTGTACTTC
CPSSPPGQGFGKLYF
>16|TRBJ2-1|NA|TRBV12-3/TRBV12-4|NA
TGTGTCAGCAGTCTCACCCAGGACAGACCCGACAATGAGCAGTTCTTC
CVSSLTQDRPDNEQFF
>14|TRBJ2-7|once|TRBV9|NA
TGCGCCAGCAGCATAGATTCCGGCGTCTACGAGCAGTACTTC
CASSIDSGVYEQYF
>12|TRBJ2-7|many|TRBV7-9|TRBD1
TGTGCCAACAGCCCCAATGGACAGGGTGGGTACTTC
CANSPNGQGGYF
>14|TRBJ1-2|NA|TRBV4-1|NA
TGCGCCAGCATCCAAAGGGTTACTAACTATGGCTACACCTTC
CASIQRVTNYGYTF
>15|TRBJ2-1|NA|TRBV11-2|TRBD2
TGTGCCAGCAGTATTCTAGCGGGGGGATACAATGAGCAGTTCTTC
CASSILAGGYNEQFF
>13|TRBJ2-1|NA|TRBV6-5|NA
TGTGCCAGCAGACAGACAGAACCCAATAAGCAGTTCTTC
CASRQTEPNKQFF
>13|TRBJ2-2|NA|TRBV11-1|NA
TGTACCAGTAGCTCAGTACGTTTCGGGGAGCTGTTTTTT
CTSSSVRFGELFF
>15|TRBJ1-2|many|TRBV28|NA
TGTGCCAGCAGTCAAAGGGCCCGAGGGGAATATGGCTACACCTTC
CASSQRARGEYGYTF
>16|TRBJ2-3|NA|TRBV5-5|TRBD2
TGTGCCAGCAGCCTCTTAGCAGCGGGAGGGGGGAATACGCGGTATTTT
CASSLLAAGGGNTRYF
>15|TRBJ2-7|NA|TRBV29-1|NA
TGTAGCGTTGAAGAAGAACGGGATGGGGGCTACGAGCAGTACTTC
CSVEEERDGGYEQYF
>13|TRBJ2-2|few|TRBV29-1|NA
TGCAGCGTTGTTGGCAGAAACACCGGGGAGCTGTTTTTT
CSVVGRNTGELFF
>15|TRBJ2-2|NA|TRBV6-1|NA
TGTGCCAGTAGAGACGGACTAACTAGAACCGGGGAGCTGTTTTTT
CASRDGLTRTGELFF
>15|TRBJ2-5|many|TRBV14|TRBD1
TGTGCCAGCAGCCTCGGACAGGGTAAACAAGAGACCCAGTACTTC
CASSLGQGKQETQYF